A selection of T cell receptor beta chains follows, all from one sample in a study of T cell responses to AZD1222 COVID-19 vaccine. Profiled with immunoSEQ multiplex PCR; TCRdb holds only in-frame clones, not every one. Of approximately 180,000 clones in the sample, about 88% were seen once. Sequencing was performed on peripheral blood, taken 28 days after the second AZD1222 dose. The receptors originated from an adult who received the AZD1222 COVID-19 vaccine. Both conserved end residues are part of each CDR3. D genes are given only for firm matches. Some rows have no size entry. The others give once, few or many, or a class for an expanded clone.

TGTGCCTGGAGTGTACCAGGGAATGGCTACACCTTC | CAWSVPGNGYTF | . | TRBJ1-2 | . | TRBV30
TGTGCTAGCAGCAAGGGGCTAGCATCCAATGAGCAGTTCTTC | CASSKGLASNEQFF | . | TRBJ2-1 | once | TRBV7-7
TGCGCCAGCAGCCAAAAAAAGGGGGCAGAGGATCAGCCCCAGCATTTT | CASSQKKGAEDQPQHF | TRBD1 | TRBJ1-5 | . | TRBV4-3
TGTGCCAGCAGCCCATTTGTAGATACGCAGTATTTT | CASSPFVDTQYF | . | TRBJ2-3 | once | TRBV7-2
TGTGCCAGCAGTTACTCCGGGGGTCCCCGGGGGATCTTC | CASSYSGGPRGIF | . | TRBJ2-4 | . | TRBV6-2/TRBV6-3
TGTGCCAGCAGTTTGGAGGGGAACACTGAAGCTTTCTTT | CASSLEGNTEAFF | . | TRBJ1-1 | . | TRBV12-3/TRBV12-4
TGTGCCAGCAGCTTCAATCAGTACAATGAGCAGTTCTTC | CASSFNQYNEQFF | . | TRBJ2-1 | . | TRBV7-2
TGTGCTAGCAGCCGAGACCAAACAGTCTACAATGAGCAGTTCTTC | CASSRDQTVYNEQFF | . | TRBJ2-1 | . | TRBV7-7
TGTGCCAGCACCCAGATGCGGGACAGGGATTCCGATACGCAGTATTTT | CASTQMRDRDSDTQYF | TRBD1 | TRBJ2-3 | . | TRBV5-8
TGTGCCAGCTCAGTAACCTACGAGCAGTACTTC | CASSVTYEQYF | . | TRBJ2-7 | . | TRBV28
TGTGCCAGCAGCTTAGGACAGGGCACCGGGGAGCTGTTTTTT | CASSLGQGTGELFF | TRBD1 | TRBJ2-2 | . | TRBV7-2
TGTGCCAGCAGTTTAACCTCCGGGACAGCCAATTCACCCCTCCACTTT | CASSLTSGTANSPLHF | TRBD1 | TRBJ1-6 | . | TRBV6-6
TGTGCCAGCAGCTTAGGCTCCTATGGCTACACCTTC | CASSLGSYGYTF | . | TRBJ1-2 | once | TRBV7-9
TGTGCCAGCAGTCTTCTAGCGGGGGCCAACGTCCTGACTTTC | CASSLLAGANVLTF | . | TRBJ2-6 | . | TRBV28
TGCAGTGCTAGTCCTCCCCCAGAAGAGACCCAGTACTTC | CSASPPPEETQYF | . | TRBJ2-5 | . | TRBV20-1
TGTGCCAGCACAAAGGAGGCGGGCGAAAAACTGTTTTTT | CASTKEAGEKLFF | . | TRBJ1-4 | . | TRBV6-5
TGTGCCAGCAGCAAGGGCATTACTCAGGTACCTAACTATGGCTACACCTTC | CASSKGITQVPNYGYTF | . | TRBJ1-2 | . | TRBV21-1
TGTGCCAGCAGTGAACTAGACGGGTTCAGGTACGAGCAGTACTTC | CASSELDGFRYEQYF | . | TRBJ2-7 | . | TRBV2
TGTGCCAGCACCGGACAGGGTATCGGCGGGGAGCTGTTTTTT | CASTGQGIGGELFF | TRBD1 | TRBJ2-2 | . | TRBV7-3
TGCAGCGTTGGTAGCGGCCCCCTCTACGAGCAGTACTTC | CSVGSGPLYEQYF | . | TRBJ2-7 | . | TRBV29-1
TGTGCCAGCAGCACAGGGTTCGGGGAGCTGTTTTTT | CASSTGFGELFF | . | TRBJ2-2 | . | TRBV5-6
TGTGCCAGCAGCGTAGCAACTGCTGGCGAGCAGTACTTC | CASSVATAGEQYF | . | TRBJ2-7 | . | TRBV9
TGCGCCAGCAGCTTGAACCAAGAGACCCAGTACTTC | CASSLNQETQYF | . | TRBJ2-5 | few | TRBV5-1
TGTGCCAGCAGTTTCGAGCAGGCTGGTTCCTATGGCTACACCTTC | CASSFEQAGSYGYTF | . | TRBJ1-2 | few | TRBV27
TGTGCCAGCAGCCTACCGGGACTAGCGGACAATGAGCAGTTCTTC | CASSLPGLADNEQFF | TRBD2 | TRBJ2-1 | . | TRBV5-4
TGTGCCAGTAGGTTTTCGGAGTCCCAGCCCCAGCATTTT | CASRFSESQPQHF | . | TRBJ1-5 | . | TRBV19
TGTGCCACCAGCGGGGGAGCGTGGGACGGGGAGCTGTTTTTT | CATSGGAWDGELFF | . | TRBJ2-2 | . | TRBV24-1
TGTGCCAGCAGCATCACCGGGGAGCTGTTTTTT | CASSITGELFF | . | TRBJ2-2 | once | TRBV11-3
TGTGCCAGCAGTTACCCACAGGAGGATGGCTACACCTTC | CASSYPQEDGYTF | . | TRBJ1-2 | once | TRBV6-2/TRBV6-3
TGTGCCAGTAATCCGGGACAGGGGACCTATGGCTACACCTTC | CASNPGQGTYGYTF | . | TRBJ1-2 | few | TRBV21-1
TGTGCTAGCAGCTTAGACAGGGTAGGTTGGAATGAGCAGTTCTTC | CASSLDRVGWNEQFF | TRBD1 | TRBJ2-1 | once | TRBV7-7
TGTGCGAGCGGACTTAAGGGCAGGGCGTCCCACGGTAACTCCTACAATGAGCAGTTCTTC | CASGLKGRASHGNSYNEQFF | . | TRBJ2-1 | . | TRBV21-1
TGTGCCAGTAGAACGGGACAGAGGAACACTGAAGCTTTCTTT | CASRTGQRNTEAFF | TRBD1 | TRBJ1-1 | . | TRBV19
TGTGCCAGCACCTCCCGTAGGGGACAGGCTTATGGCTACACCTTC | CASTSRRGQAYGYTF | TRBD1 | TRBJ1-2 | once | TRBV28
TGTGCCAGCAGTTCACAGGGGAGTGGCAATCAGCCCCAGCATTTT | CASSSQGSGNQPQHF | TRBD1 | TRBJ1-5 | . | TRBV28
TGTGCCAGCACCCTAAGGGGCGCAACTAATGAAAAACTGTTTTTT | CASTLRGATNEKLFF | . | TRBJ1-4 | . | TRBV6-5
TGTGCCAGCAGTCCCCAGGGACGGAACACCGGGGAGCTGTTTTTT | CASSPQGRNTGELFF | . | TRBJ2-2 | . | TRBV27
TGTGCCTGGGCGGGACAGCCGAACACTGAAGCTTTCTTT | CAWAGQPNTEAFF | TRBD1 | TRBJ1-1 | . | TRBV30
TGTGCCAGCAGTTTAGCCAGGGCCTACGAGCAGTACTTC | CASSLARAYEQYF | . | TRBJ2-7 | few | TRBV28